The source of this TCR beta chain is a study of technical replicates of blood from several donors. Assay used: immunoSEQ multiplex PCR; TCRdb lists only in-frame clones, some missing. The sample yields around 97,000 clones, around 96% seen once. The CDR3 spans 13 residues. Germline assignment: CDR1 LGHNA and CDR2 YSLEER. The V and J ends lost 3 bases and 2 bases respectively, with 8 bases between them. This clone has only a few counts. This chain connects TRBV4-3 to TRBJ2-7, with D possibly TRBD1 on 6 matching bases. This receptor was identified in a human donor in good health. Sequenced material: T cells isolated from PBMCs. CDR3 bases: TGCGCCAGCAGCCAGGGGACACCCTACGAGCAGTACTTC. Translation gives CASSQGTPYEQYF.